This T cell receptor beta chain appears in the sequencing data of a study of T cell repertoires in breast cancer. Broader study findings: Over 15 TCR pairs recurred across seven or more tumors but rarely in control blood.

During the second nested PCR, blocking oligonucleotides suppressed genes that were not paired. TCRdb re-called the emulsion pairing reads through MiXCR, storing one row per CDR3 protein. Here the sample spans around 43,000 distinct CDR3 sequences, under 50% being singletons. Primers covering all TCR V genes were used in emulsion RT-PCR on CD8+ T cells. As for this clonotype: The antigen remains unidentified. Without the conserved terminal phenylalanine or tryptophan, this CDR3 likely stems from a read error.

Per the germline V gene, CDR1 is ENHRY and CDR2 is SYGVKD. The CDR3 has 16 residues. After removal of 6 bases from V and 4 bases from J, the junction contained 13 bases not matched to a gene. The rearrangement links TRBV10-3 to TRBJ1-1, with 8 bases matching TRBD1. The material sequenced was CD8+ T cells. The sequence derives from a pool of human donors with breast cancer or a healthy control (not recorded which). As DNA, the CDR3 is TGTGCCATCAGAGAGCAGGGGGCGGCGTACGGCACTGAAGCTTTCTTG. It translates to CAIREQGAAYGTEAFL.